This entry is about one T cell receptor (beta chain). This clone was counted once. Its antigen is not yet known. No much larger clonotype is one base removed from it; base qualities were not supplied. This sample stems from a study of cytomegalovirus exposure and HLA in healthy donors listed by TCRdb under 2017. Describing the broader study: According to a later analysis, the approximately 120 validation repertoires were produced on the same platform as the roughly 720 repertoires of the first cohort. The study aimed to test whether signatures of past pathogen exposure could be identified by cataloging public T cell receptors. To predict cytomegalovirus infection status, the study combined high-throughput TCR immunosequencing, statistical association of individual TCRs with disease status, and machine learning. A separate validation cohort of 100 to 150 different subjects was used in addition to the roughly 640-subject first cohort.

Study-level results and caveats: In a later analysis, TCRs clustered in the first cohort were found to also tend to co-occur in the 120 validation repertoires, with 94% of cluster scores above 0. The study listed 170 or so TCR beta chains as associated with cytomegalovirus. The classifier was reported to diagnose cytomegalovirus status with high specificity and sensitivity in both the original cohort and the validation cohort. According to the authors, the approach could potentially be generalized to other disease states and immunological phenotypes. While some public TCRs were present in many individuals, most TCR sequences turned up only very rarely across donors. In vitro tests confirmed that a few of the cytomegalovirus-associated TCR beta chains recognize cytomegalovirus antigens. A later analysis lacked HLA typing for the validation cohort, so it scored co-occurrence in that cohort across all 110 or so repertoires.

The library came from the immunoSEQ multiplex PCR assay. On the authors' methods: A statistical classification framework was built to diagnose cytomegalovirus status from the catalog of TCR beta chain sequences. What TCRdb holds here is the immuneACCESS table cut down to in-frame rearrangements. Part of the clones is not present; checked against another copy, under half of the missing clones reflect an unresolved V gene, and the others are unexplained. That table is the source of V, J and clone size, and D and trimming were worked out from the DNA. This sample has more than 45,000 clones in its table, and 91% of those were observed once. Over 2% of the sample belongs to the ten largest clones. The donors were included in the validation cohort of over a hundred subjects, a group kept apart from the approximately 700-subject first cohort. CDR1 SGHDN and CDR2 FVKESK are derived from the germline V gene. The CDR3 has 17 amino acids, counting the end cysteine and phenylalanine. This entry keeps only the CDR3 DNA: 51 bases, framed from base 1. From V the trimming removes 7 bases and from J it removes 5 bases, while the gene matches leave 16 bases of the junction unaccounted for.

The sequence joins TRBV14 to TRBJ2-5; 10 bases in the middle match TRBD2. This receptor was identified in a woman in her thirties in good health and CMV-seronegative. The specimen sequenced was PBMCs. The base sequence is TGTGCCAGCACCCAGTACGGGGCTAGCGGGAGCGTGGAGACCCAGTACTTC. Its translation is CASTQYGASGSVETQYF. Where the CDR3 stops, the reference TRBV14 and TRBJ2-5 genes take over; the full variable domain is EAGVTQFPSHSVIEKGQTVTLRCDPISGHDNLYWYRRVMGKEIKFLLHFVKESKQDESGMPNNRFLAERTGGTYSTLKVQPAELEDSGVYFCASTQYGASGSVETQYFGPGTRLLVL.